The 29 T cell receptor beta chains below were found in one sample sequenced in a study of PD-L1 blockade in urothelial cancer. The assay was immunoSEQ multiplex PCR, and TCRdb's table has in-frame clones only and misses some. The sample contains about 83,000 clones, roughly 87% of which appear only once. The source was PBMCs, collected around atezolizumab (anti-PD-L1) treatment. The receptors here all came from a woman aged 65 to 85 with urothelial cancer.

The chain joins TRBV10-3 to TRBJ1-6, with D possibly TRBD1 on 6 matching bases. From germline, CDR1 is ENHRY and CDR2 SYGVKD. Trimming removed 6 bases at V and 7 bases at J, with 10 bases between. CDR3 length: 13 residues. DNA of the CDR3: TGTGCCATCAGAACAGGGACAAATTCACCCCTCCACTTT. The encoded protein is CAIRTGTNSPLHF.

CDR3 protein: CASSRSDRVHYGYTF. The DNA of the CDR3 is TGCGCCAGCAGCCGATCGGACAGGGTACACTATGGCTACACCTTC. This chain connects TRBV4-3 to TRBJ1-2, with 8 bases matching TRBD1. The CDR3 consists of 15 residues. Germline V gene data show CDR1 as LGHNA and CDR2 as YSLEER. V was pared by 4 bases and J by 3 bases, with 7 bases of the junction left unmatched.

In this sample, this clone turned up a few times. The chain couples TRBV25-1 to TRBJ1-2; D is undetermined. With 8 bases removed from V and 3 bases from J, the gap between germline ends came to 10 bases. The CDR3 has 12 residues. Germline loops: CDR1 MGHDK, CDR2 SYGVNS. The CDR3 coding sequence is TGTGCCAGCCCTCACGGGGACTATGGCTACACCTTC. It yields the protein CASPHGDYGYTF.

The rearrangement joins TRBV5-1 to TRBJ2-5; 14 bases align to TRBD2. With 4 bases clipped from V and 5 bases from J, the junction kept 13 bases outside the gene matches. The CDR3 is 18 amino acids. CDR1 is SGHRS and CDR2 is YFSETQ in the germline V gene. CDR3 amino acids: CASSTNSGLAGGEETQYF. In nucleotides, the CDR3 is TGCGCCAGCAGCACTAACTCAGGACTAGCGGGAGGAGAGGAGACCCAGTACTTC. Together with reference TRBV5-1 and TRBJ2-5, the CDR3 gives the full variable domain: KAGVTQTPRYLIKTRGQQVTLSCSPISGHRSVSWYQQTPGQGLQFLFEYFSETQRNKGNFPGRFSGRQFSNSRSEMNVSTLELGDSALYLCASSTNSGLAGGEETQYFGPGTRLLVL.

This chain connects TRBV13 to TRBJ1-4; possibly TRBD1 for D (5 bases). This CDR3 contains 15 residues. The germline V and J ends were trimmed by 3 bases and 5 bases, with 13 bases remaining between them. Germline V gene sequence: CDR1 PRHDT, CDR2 FYEKMQ (reference sequence). This chain's CDR3 is CASSLSRQINEKLFF. For the CDR3, the DNA is TGTGCCAGCAGCTTGTCTAGACAGATAAATGAAAAACTGTTTTTT.

This chain joins TRBV29-1 and TRBJ1-1; TRBD1 is a possible D gene (5 bases). The CDR3 covers 12 residues. Trimming took off 3 bases at V and 7 bases at J, with 12 bases between the two ends. Per the germline V gene, CDR1 is SQVTM and CDR2 is ANQGSEA. The CDR3 sequence is CSVEHGRDEAFF. The CDR3 nucleotides read TGCAGCGTTGAGCACGGCAGGGATGAAGCTTTCTTT. Based on the CDR3 plus reference TRBV29-1 and TRBJ1-1, the full variable domain is SAVISQKPSRDICQRGTSLTIQCQVDSQVTMMFWYRQQPGQSLTLIATANQGSEATYESGFVIDKFPISRPNLTFSTLTVSNMSPEDSSIYLCSVEHGRDEAFFGQGTRLTVV.

J is TRBJ1-4 and V is TRBV25-1; TRBD1 aligns across 10 bases. Germline V gives CDR1 MGHDK, CDR2 SYGVNS. The CDR3 length is 18 residues. The ends lost 1 base at V and 3 bases at J; junction bases unmatched: 8. The CDR3 sequence is CASSEWGTGVPSNEKLFF. In DNA, the CDR3 is TGTGCCAGCAGTGAATGGGGGACAGGGGTTCCGTCTAATGAAAAACTGTTTTTT.

The V gene is TRBV25-1, the J gene TRBJ2-7; TRBD1 matches at 7 bases. The germline CDR1 and CDR2 sequences are MGHDK and SYGVNS. After removal of 7 bases from V and 3 bases from J, the junction contained 6 bases not matched to a gene. The CDR3 contains 13 residues. The CDR3 sequence: CASTLGDSYEQYF. The CDR3 bases are TGTGCCAGCACCCTAGGGGACAGCTACGAGCAGTACTTC.

The chain has TRBV4-2 and TRBJ2-2; D remains unclear. Looked up from germline, CDR1 is LGHNA and CDR2 is YNFKEQ. V shed 1 base and J shed 4 bases, with 13 bases lying between them. The CDR3 loop spans 16 amino acids. The CDR3 loop is CASSQVLLGRTGELFF. In DNA, the CDR3 is TGTGCCAGCAGCCAAGTCCTGCTCGGTCGCACCGGGGAGCTGTTTTTT.

Note on this clone: Its ends do not fully match the called genes, so a read error is possible. This rearrangement joins TRBV5-6 to TRBJ2-5, with 7 bases aligning to TRBD2. Germline V gene lookup returns CDR1 SGHDT and CDR2 YYEEEE. The CDR3 extends over 15 amino acids. The CDR3 protein is CASSGIWDYQKTQYF. The DNA of the CDR3 is TGTGCCAGCAGCGGGATTTGGGACTACCAAAAGACCCAGTACTTC.

This clone occurred a few times. The chain couples TRBV5-1 to TRBJ2-2; D is perhaps TRBD2 (5 bases). This CDR3 has 14 amino acids. Germline CDR1 reads SGHRS; CDR2 reads YFSETQ. V lost 6 bases, J lost 1 base, and 10 bases lay in between. CDR3 bases: TGCGCCAGCAAGGCGGACTTGAACACCGGGGAGCTGTTTTTT. This gives the protein CASKADLNTGELFF.

The rearrangement links TRBV6-5 to TRBJ1-1; D is undetermined. Trimming removed 5 bases from V and 0 bases from J, with 10 bases in between. The CDR3 totals 14 residues. Germline CDR1 reads MNHEY; CDR2 reads SVGAGI. The CDR3, as DNA: TGTGCCAGCAGTAAGACGGGAGTGAACACTGAAGCTTTCTTT. Translated: CASSKTGVNTEAFF.

This clone appeared once. The chain joins TRBV5-1 to TRBJ2-7, with 7 bases aligning to TRBD2. CDR1 and CDR2 from the germline V gene are SGHRS and YFSETQ. The ends lost 2 bases at V and 3 bases at J; junction bases unmatched: 8. This CDR3 has 15 amino acids. The CDR3 nucleotides read TGCGCCAGCAGCTTTTCGGGAGGCGCCGGCTACGAGCAGTACTTC. This translates into CASSFSGGAGYEQYF.

This clone was counted only a few times. V usage is TRBV6-1 and J usage is TRBJ2-7; 7 bases line up with TRBD1. Losses at the gene ends were 5 bases for V and 5 bases for J; bases not matched to a gene: 3. The CDR3 has 12 residues. CDR1 is MNHNS and CDR2 is SASEGT in the germline V gene. The CDR3 DNA follows: TGTGCCAGCAGTTTCACAGGGGACGAGCAGTACTTC. This sequence encodes CASSFTGDEQYF.

The sample holds one count of this clone. The chain carries TRBV11-3 and TRBJ2-1; 14 bases are shared with TRBD2. The germline gives CDR1 SGHNT, CDR2 YENEEA. The CDR3 covers 15 residues. V shed 5 bases and J 7 bases; nucleotides not matched to a gene: 4. CDR3 DNA sequence: TGTGCCAGCAGCGAAGGGACTAGCGGGAGTAATGAGCAGTTCTTC. It yields the protein CASSEGTSGSNEQFF.

The CDR3, as DNA: TGTGCCAGCAGGGGGGACCTAGCGCCGGAGACCCAGTACTTC. Translating it yields CASRGDLAPETQYF. This chain links TRBV27 with TRBJ2-5, with a tentative D call TRBD2 (6 bases). The germline V gene has CDR1 MNHEY and CDR2 SMNVEV (reference sequence). V gave up 6 bases and J gave up 5 bases, with 16 bases separating them. This CDR3 is 14 amino acids long.

This sequence joins TRBV6-6 and TRBJ2-2; no clear D. V was shortened by 6 bases and J by 8 bases, with 13 bases between the two germline ends. CDR3 length: 13 amino acids. The V gene's germline CDR1 is MNHNY and CDR2 SVGAGI (reference sequence). The CDR3 nucleotides read TGTGCCAGCAGACCTAGGCTTCATGGGGAGCTGTTTTTT. Translation gives CASRPRLHGELFF.

This chain links TRBV28 with TRBJ1-2; 10 bases fit TRBD1. The ends lost 6 bases at V and 7 bases at J; junction bases unmatched: 5. This CDR3 has 13 amino acids. Germline V gene sequence: CDR1 MDHEN, CDR2 SYDVKM. The chain's CDR3 is CASSPDRGLGYTF. The CDR3 nucleotides read TGTGCCAGCAGCCCCGACAGGGGGCTTGGCTACACCTTC.

The chain links TRBV6-1 to TRBJ2-7; TRBD1 might be the D (6 bases). Per the germline V gene, CDR1 is MNHNS and CDR2 is SASEGT. Trimming stripped 8 bases from V and 1 base from J, with 15 bases between. CDR3 length: 14 residues. Here the CDR3 DNA reads TGTGCCAGCGGGCATGGACAGCTGTCCTACGAGCAGTACTTC. This sequence encodes CASGHGQLSYEQYF.

CDR3 in amino acids: CASSARGFNTEAFF. CDR3 DNA: TGTGCCAGCAGCGCCAGGGGTTTTAACACTGAAGCTTTCTTT. The V and J genes are TRBV7-9 and TRBJ1-1; weak D call: TRBD1 (6 bases). The CDR3 runs 14 residues. V lost 5 bases and J 2 bases, leaving 12 bases between the germline ends. Germline CDR1 reads SEHNR; CDR2 reads FQNEAQ (reference sequence).

The gene calls are TRBV27 and TRBJ1-2, with D possibly being TRBD1 (6 bases). Trimming pared 5 bases from V and 3 bases from J, leaving 13 bases between. There are 14 residues in the CDR3. The germline gives CDR1 MNHEY, CDR2 SMNVEV (reference sequence). The CDR3 DNA reads TGTGCCAGCAGTCATCTACAGGGAGACTATGGCTACACCTTC. Amino acid sequence: CASSHLQGDYGYTF.

This clone was found a few times. The CDR3 DNA follows: TGTGCCAGCAGCCCTAGGGGGCAGGGGTGGGCGCAGTATTTT. This translates into CASSPRGQGWAQYF. The chain combines TRBV5-4 with TRBJ2-3; 7 bases map to TRBD1. The germline gives CDR1 SGHNT, CDR2 YYREEE (reference sequence). With V trimmed by 4 bases and J by 10 bases, 12 bases remained unmatched. The CDR3 runs 14 residues.

The chain couples TRBV21-1 to TRBJ2-4; the D segment call TRBD2 is taken from the table without a DNA check. TRBV21-1 is reported as a pseudogene. This CDR3 is 17 amino acids long. The CDR3 loop reads CASTTSGSNAFENIQYF. CDR3 nucleotides: TGTGCCAGCACCACTAGCGGGAGTAATGCGTTTGAAAACATTCAGTACTTC.

The V gene is TRBV6-1, the J gene TRBJ2-4; weak D call: TRBD2 (5 bases). Germline CDR1 is MNHNS and CDR2 is SASEGT. Trimming took off 6 bases at V and 8 bases at J, with 14 bases between the two ends. This CDR3 is built from 13 residues. CDR3 in amino acids: CASSWGARDIQYF. CDR3 DNA sequence: TGTGCCAGCAGCTGGGGAGCCCGGGACATTCAGTACTTC.

The chain joins TRBV6-6 to TRBJ2-7; D is perhaps TRBD1 (6 bases). Germline CDR1 and CDR2: MNHNY and SVGAGI (reference sequence). The CDR3 is 14 residues long. V was trimmed by 2 bases and J by 2 bases, leaving 10 bases between them. DNA of the CDR3: TGTGCCAGCAGTTACGCGACAGGCACCTACGAGCAGTACTTC. It specifies CASSYATGTYEQYF.

This chain uses TRBV5-6 with TRBJ1-2; no reliable D call. V gave up 0 bases and J gave up 6 bases, with 6 bases separating them. The germline CDR1 and CDR2 sequences are SGHDT and YYEEEE. CDR3 length: 12 residues. In nucleotides, the CDR3 is TGTGCCAGCAGCTTGGGAGCCGATGGCTACACCTTC. Residues: CASSLGADGYTF.

The chain links TRBV5-4 to TRBJ2-7, with a possible D match to TRBD1 (5 bases). V was pared by 6 bases and J by 0 bases, with 7 bases between. This CDR3 spans 12 amino acids. CDR1 and CDR2 (germline): SGHNT, YYREEE (reference sequence). CDR3 DNA sequence: TGTGCCAGCACCGACAGCTCCTACGAGCAGTACTTC. It yields the protein CASTDSSYEQYF.

The chain links TRBV9 to TRBJ2-7, with 11 bases matching TRBD1. The V and J ends lost 4 bases and 2 bases, in that order; junction bases with no gene match: 5. The CDR3 is made up of 15 amino acids. Germline V gene lookup returns CDR1 SGDLS and CDR2 YYNGEE. The CDR3 nucleotides are TGTGCCAGCAGCTCCGGACAGGGGGCCACCTACGAGCAGTACTTC. Its protein is CASSSGQGATYEQYF. The whole variable domain, filled in from reference TRBV9 and TRBJ2-7, reads DSGVTQTPKHLITATGQRVTLRCSPRSGDLSVYWYQQSLDQGLQFLIQYYNGEERAKGNILERFSAQQFPDLHSELNLSSLELGDSALYFCASSSGQGATYEQYFGPGTRLTVT.

The chain carries TRBV4-3 and TRBJ2-6; possible D gene TRBD1, 6 bases. V lost 0 bases, J lost 12 bases, and 15 bases lay in between. CDR1 and CDR2 from the germline V gene are LGHNA and YSLEER. This CDR3 is 15 amino acids long. CDR3 in amino acids: CASSQDVGRGPVLTF. As DNA, the CDR3 is TGCGCCAGCAGCCAAGATGTTGGCAGGGGACCCGTCCTGACTTTC.